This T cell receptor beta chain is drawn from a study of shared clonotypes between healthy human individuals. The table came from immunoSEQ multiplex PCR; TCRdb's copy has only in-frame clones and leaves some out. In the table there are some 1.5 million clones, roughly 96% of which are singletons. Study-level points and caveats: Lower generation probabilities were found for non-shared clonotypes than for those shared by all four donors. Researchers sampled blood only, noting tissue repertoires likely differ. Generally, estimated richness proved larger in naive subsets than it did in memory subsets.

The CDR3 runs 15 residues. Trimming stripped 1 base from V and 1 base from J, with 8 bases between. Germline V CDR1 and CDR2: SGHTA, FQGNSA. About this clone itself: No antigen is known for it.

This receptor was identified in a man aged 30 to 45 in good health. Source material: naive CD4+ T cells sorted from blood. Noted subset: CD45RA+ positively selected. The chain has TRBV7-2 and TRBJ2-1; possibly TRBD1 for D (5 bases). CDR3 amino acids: CASSLDKGSYNEQFF. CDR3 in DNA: TGTGCCAGCAGCTTAGACAAGGGGTCCTACAATGAGCAGTTCTTC.